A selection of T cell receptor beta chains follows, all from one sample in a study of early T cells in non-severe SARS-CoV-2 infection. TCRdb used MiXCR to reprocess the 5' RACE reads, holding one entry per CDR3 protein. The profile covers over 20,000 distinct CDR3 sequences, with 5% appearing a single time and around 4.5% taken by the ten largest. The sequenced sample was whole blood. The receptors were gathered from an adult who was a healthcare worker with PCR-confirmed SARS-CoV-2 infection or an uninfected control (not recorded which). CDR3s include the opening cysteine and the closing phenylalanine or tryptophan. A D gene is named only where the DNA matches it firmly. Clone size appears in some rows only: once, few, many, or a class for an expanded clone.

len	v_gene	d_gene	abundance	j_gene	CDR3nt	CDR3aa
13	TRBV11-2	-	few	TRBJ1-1	TGTGCCAGCAGCTTAGGTACGTCCACTGAAGCTTTCTTT	CASSLGTSTEAFF
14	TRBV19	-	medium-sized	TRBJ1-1	TGTGCCAGTAGTCCAAGGACGGGGCTCACTGAAGCTTTCTTT	CASSPRTGLTEAFF
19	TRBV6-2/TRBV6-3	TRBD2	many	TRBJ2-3	TGTGCCAGCAGTTACTCCGGGCTAGCGGGGGCCACTAGCACAGATACGCAGTATTTT	CASSYSGLAGATSTDTQYF
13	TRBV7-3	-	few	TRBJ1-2	TGTGCCAGCAGCCCCGGACACGGCGATGGCTACACCTTC	CASSPGHGDGYTF
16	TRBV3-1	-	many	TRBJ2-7	TGTGCCAGCAGCTCTTCCTTGACAGGTGGGGCCTACGAGCAGTACTTC	CASSSSLTGGAYEQYF
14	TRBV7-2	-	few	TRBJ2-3	TGTGCCAGCAGCCTCAATCCGGTAGAAGATACGCAGTATTTT	CASSLNPVEDTQYF
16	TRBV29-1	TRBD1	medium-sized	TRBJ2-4	TGCAGCGTTGAAGATATGTGGGACAGTCCCAAAAACATTCAGTACTTC	CSVEDMWDSPKNIQYF
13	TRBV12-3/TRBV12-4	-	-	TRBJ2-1	TGTGCCAGCAGTTTCAGCTCCTACAATGAGCAGTTCTTC	CASSFSSYNEQFF
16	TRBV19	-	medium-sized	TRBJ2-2	TGTGCCAGTAGTCCCCGGGGGACGCCATACACCGGGGAGCTGTTTTTT	CASSPRGTPYTGELFF
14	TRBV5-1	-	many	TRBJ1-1	TGCGCCAGCAGCTTCGTAGGGGAAAACACTGAAGCTTTCTTT	CASSFVGENTEAFF
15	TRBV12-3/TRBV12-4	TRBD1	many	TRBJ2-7	TGTGCCAGCAGCCTAGGACAGGGCTCTTTTTGGGAGCAGTACTTC	CASSLGQGSFWEQYF
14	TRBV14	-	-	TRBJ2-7	TGTGCCAGCAGCCGGATTCAAGGGGCCTACGAGCAGTACTTC	CASSRIQGAYEQYF
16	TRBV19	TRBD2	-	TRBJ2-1	TGTGCCAGTAGTCGAAACGGGGGGAGCTCCTACAATGAGCAGTTCTTC	CASSRNGGSSYNEQFF
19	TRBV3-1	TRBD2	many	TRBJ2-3	TGTGCCAGCAGCCAAGAACGGTCTAGCGGGGGGGCCGTCCCAGATACGCAGTATTTT	CASSQERSSGGAVPDTQYF
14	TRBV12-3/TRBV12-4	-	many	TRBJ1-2	TGTGCCAGCAGTTTGGTCACAGGGACCTATGGCTACACCTTC	CASSLVTGTYGYTF
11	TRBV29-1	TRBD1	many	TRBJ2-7	TGCAGCGGCGGACAGGATTACGAGCAGTACTTC	CSGGQDYEQYF
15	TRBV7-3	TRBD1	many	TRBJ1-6	TGTGCCAGCAGCTCGGGACAGGACAAAAATTCACCCCTCCACTTT	CASSSGQDKNSPLHF
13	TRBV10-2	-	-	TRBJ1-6	TGCGCCAGCAGTGATATGGGGGCTGTCACCCTCCACTTT	CASSDMGAVTLHF
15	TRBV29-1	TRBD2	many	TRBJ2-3	TGCAGCGTGGCGGGACTAGCGGGGGGCACAGATACGCAGTATTTT	CSVAGLAGGTDTQYF
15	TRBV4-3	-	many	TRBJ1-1	TGCGCCAGCAGCCAAGATCTTAAACAGGGAAGTGAAGCTTTCTTT	CASSQDLKQGSEAFF
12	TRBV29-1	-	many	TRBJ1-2	TGCAGCGTTGAAGTGGGGGCGGAGGGCTACACCTTC	CSVEVGAEGYTF
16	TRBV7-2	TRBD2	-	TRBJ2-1	TGTGCCAGCAGCTTCCAAGCGGGGGTAACCTACAATGAGCAGTTCTTC	CASSFQAGVTYNEQFF
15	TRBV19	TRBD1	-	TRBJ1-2	TGTGCCAGTAGTATCTCGAAAGGGGGCGGCTATGGCTACACCTTC	CASSISKGGGYGYTF
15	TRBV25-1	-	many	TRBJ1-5	TGTGCCAGCAGTGAATTTGGGGATAGCAATCAGCCCCAGCATTTT	CASSEFGDSNQPQHF
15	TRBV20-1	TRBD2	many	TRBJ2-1	TGCAGTGCGCCGGGACTAGCGAGGTCCTACAATGAGCAGTTCTTC	CSAPGLARSYNEQFF
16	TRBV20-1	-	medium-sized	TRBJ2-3	TGCAGTGCTAGAGATCTTGACCCTAAAGGCACAGATACGCAGTATTTT	CSARDLDPKGTDTQYF
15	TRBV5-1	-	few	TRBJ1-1	TGCGCCAGCAGCTTGGTCCCGGGGATGAACACTGAAGCTTTCTTT	CASSLVPGMNTEAFF
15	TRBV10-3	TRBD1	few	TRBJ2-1	TGTGCCATCAGTGAACAGGGGATAGAGTACAATGAGCAGTTCTTC	CAISEQGIEYNEQFF
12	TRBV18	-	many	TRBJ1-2	TGTGCCAGCTCCCGAGAGGGTAATGGCTACACCTTC	CASSREGNGYTF
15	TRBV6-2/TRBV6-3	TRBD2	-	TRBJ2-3	TGTGCCAGCAGCCCCGGGACTAGCGGGACAGATACGCAGTATTTT	CASSPGTSGTDTQYF
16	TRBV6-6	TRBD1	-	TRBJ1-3	TGTGCCAGCAGTTACGGGACAGGGGCTGCTGGAAACACCATATATTTT	CASSYGTGAAGNTIYF
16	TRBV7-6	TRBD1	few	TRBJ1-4	TGTGCCAGCAGCCCACGCCAGGGGGCAACTAATGAAAAACTGTTTTTT	CASSPRQGATNEKLFF
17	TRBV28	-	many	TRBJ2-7	TGTGCCAGCAGTTTATCCCCAGCGCGGGACAAATCCTACGAGCAGTACTTC	CASSLSPARDKSYEQYF
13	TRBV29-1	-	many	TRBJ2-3	TGCAGCGGTACTAAAGCTAGCACAGATACGCAGTATTTT	CSGTKASTDTQYF
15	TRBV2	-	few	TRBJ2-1	TGTGCCAGCAGTGAATGGGGTCTTCCGTACAATGAGCAGTTCTTC	CASSEWGLPYNEQFF
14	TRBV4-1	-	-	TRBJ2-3	TGCGCCAGCAGCCAGCTAGTCAGCACAGATACGCAGTATTTT	CASSQLVSTDTQYF
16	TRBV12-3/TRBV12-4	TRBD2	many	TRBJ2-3	TGTGCCAGCAGTCCGCCGGGACTAGATAACACAGATACGCAGTATTTT	CASSPPGLDNTDTQYF
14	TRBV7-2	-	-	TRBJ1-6	TGTGCCAGCAGCTTAGAAGCGGTCAATTCACCCCTCCACTTT	CASSLEAVNSPLHF
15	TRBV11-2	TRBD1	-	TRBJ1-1	TGTGCCAGCAGCTTAGAGGTCAGGGGGCTCACTGAAGCTTTCTTT	CASSLEVRGLTEAFF
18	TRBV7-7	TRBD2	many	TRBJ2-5	TGTGCTAGCAGCTTAGCGAGGAGCGGGGGCCGACGCCAAGAGACCCAGTACTTC	CASSLARSGGRRQETQYF
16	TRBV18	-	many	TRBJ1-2	TGTGCCAGCTCACCTACGGCGGGGGCGACTGGACATGGCTACACCTTC	CASSPTAGATGHGYTF
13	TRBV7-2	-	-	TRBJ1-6	TGTGCCAGCAGCCCATTCGACAATTCACCCCTCCACTTT	CASSPFDNSPLHF
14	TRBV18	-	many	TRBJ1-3	TGTGCCAGCTCACCAGATCTCGATAGGGGATCCATATATTTT	CASSPDLDRGSIYF
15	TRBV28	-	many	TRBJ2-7	TGTGCCAGCAGTTCCCAAGGGGGGGCCTTGTACGAGCAGTACTTC	CASSSQGGALYEQYF
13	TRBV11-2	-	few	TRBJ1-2	TGTGCCAGCAGCTTAGGGACTGGGAATGGCTACACCTTC	CASSLGTGNGYTF
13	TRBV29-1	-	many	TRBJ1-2	TGCAGCGTTGCCCACCGGATACCCTATGGCTACACCTTC	CSVAHRIPYGYTF
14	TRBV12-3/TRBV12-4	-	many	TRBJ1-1	TGTGCCAGCAGTTTAAGGAGTGGGAACACTGAAGCTTTCTTT	CASSLRSGNTEAFF
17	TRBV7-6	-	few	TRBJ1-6	TGTGCCAGCAGCTTAGCCCCAGGCAGGGGATTTGGAGCACCCCTCCACTTT	CASSLAPGRGFGAPLHF
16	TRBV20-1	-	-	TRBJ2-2	TGCAGTGCTAGAGATCTGAACACCCAGAACACCGGGGAGCTGTTTTTT	CSARDLNTQNTGELFF
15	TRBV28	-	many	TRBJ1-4	TGTGCCAGCCGAGCCCGGGACACACACGGCGAAAAACTGTTTTTT	CASRARDTHGEKLFF
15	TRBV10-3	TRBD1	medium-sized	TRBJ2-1	TGTGCCATCAGCGCTCGGGACAGCCAGTACAATGAGCAGTTCTTC	CAISARDSQYNEQFF
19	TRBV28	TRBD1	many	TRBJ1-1	TGTGCCAGCAGTTTTTGGATCGGGACAGGATGGTTTTGTTGCACTGAAGCTTTCTTT	CASSFWIGTGWFCCTEAFF
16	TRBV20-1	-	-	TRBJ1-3	TGCAGTGCTAGAGATACTCCAGGGGAGGGCGGAAACACCATATATTTT	CSARDTPGEGGNTIYF
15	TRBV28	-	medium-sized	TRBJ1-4	TGTGCCAGCAGTTTAATGAGTGCAACTAATGAAAAACTGTTTTTT	CASSLMSATNEKLFF
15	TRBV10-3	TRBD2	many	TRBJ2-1	TGTGCCATCAGTGGACTAGCGGCCCACTACAATGAGCAGTTCTTC	CAISGLAAHYNEQFF